What follows are 14 T cell receptor beta chains derived from one specimen sequenced in a study of T-cell reconstitution after alpha-beta-depleted transplantation in children. Unique molecular identifiers tagged the TCRbeta library. TCRdb passed the PCR reads through MiXCR, listing each CDR3 protein once. Counted here are approximately 590,000 distinct CDR3 sequences, over 9.5% occurring once; the ten biggest clones make up about 4%. The specimen was PBMCs from the stem cell graft donor, collected from the stem cell graft. These receptors came from a human donor who donated a stem cell graft to a child with acute myeloid leukemia.

This rearrangement joins TRBV20-1 to TRBJ2-2, with 8 nucleotides matching TRBD2. This CDR3 has 15 residues. V trimming: 0 bases; J trimming: 7 bases; junction bases outside the gene matches: 7. The germline V gene encodes CDR1 DFQATT and CDR2 SNEGSKA (reference sequence). CDR3 in DNA: TGCAGTGCTAGAGAAGCGGGAGAGGGGGGCGGGGAGCTGTTTTTT. It encodes CSAREAGEGGGELFF.

CDR3 in DNA: TGTGCCAGCAGTGGGCGGCAGGGTCAGCCCCAGCATTTT. Protein product: CASSGRQGQPQHF. The genes are TRBV6-2 or TRBV6-3 and TRBJ1-5; a weak D match, TRBD1 (5 bases). CDR1 MNHEY and CDR2 SVGEGT come from the germline V gene. This CDR3 region has 13 residues. V lost 5 bases and J 6 bases, leaving 11 bases between the germline ends.

This clonotype was recorded many times. V usage is TRBV24-1 and J usage is TRBJ2-4; TRBD1 aligns across 8 bases. The V and J ends lost 3 bases and 5 bases, in that order; junction bases with no gene match: 2. This CDR3 has 14 residues. The germline V gene has CDR1 KGHDR and CDR2 SFDVKD. The CDR3 sequence is CATSDPGGENIQYF. CDR3 DNA: TGTGCCACCAGTGATCCAGGGGGCGAAAACATTCAGTACTTC.

This clonotype was seen ten or more times. This chain links TRBV14 with TRBJ2-3; D could derive from TRBD1 or TRBD2 (6 bases each). Trimming removed 4 bases at V and 2 bases at J, with 16 bases between. The CDR3 spans 16 residues. CDR1 is SGHDN and CDR2 is FVKESK in the germline V gene. CDR3 in DNA: TGTGCCAGCAGCCTCAGGGGTCCGGGGGACACAGATACGCAGTATTTT. The encoded protein is CASSLRGPGDTDTQYF.

This clonotype was seen ten or more times. The V call is TRBV11-2, the J call TRBJ1-5, with TRBD1 matching 7 bases. V was pared by 0 bases and J by 10 bases, with 9 bases of the junction left unmatched. Germline lookup yields CDR1 SGHAT and CDR2 FQNNGV. This CDR3 comprises 15 residues. The CDR3 sequence: CASSLDLQGRSPQHF. The DNA of the CDR3 is TGTGCCAGCAGCTTAGATTTACAGGGGAGAAGCCCCCAGCATTTT.

This clonotype has at least ten counts. The chain is built from TRBV12-3 or TRBV12-4 and TRBJ2-6; D unclear. The V gene lost 7 bases and the J gene lost 0 bases, with 7 bases spanning the gap. This CDR3 region has 14 residues. CDR3 nucleotide sequence: TGTGCCAGCACTCAGAGCTCTGGGGCCAACGTCCTGACTTTC. Its protein product is CASTQSSGANVLTF.

V is TRBV5-4 and J is TRBJ2-7; no clear D. CDR3 length: 14 amino acids. Germline lookup yields CDR1 SGHNT and CDR2 YYREEE (reference sequence). The germline V and J ends were trimmed by 7 bases and 1 base, with 15 bases remaining between them. CDR3 nucleotide sequence: TGTGCCAGCGCCCCAAACTCGCCATCCTACGAGCAGTACTTC. Its translation is CASAPNSPSYEQYF.

This clonotype was seen only a few times. V usage is TRBV18 and J usage is TRBJ1-5; D not certain. Per the germline V gene, CDR1 is KGHSH and CDR2 is LQKENI. This CDR3 has 14 residues. With 3 bases removed from V and 0 bases from J, the gap between germline ends came to 6 bases. CDR3 nucleotides: TGTGCCAGCTCACCGGGGAATAGCAATCAGCCCCAGCATTTT. It is translated as CASSPGNSNQPQHF.

This clonotype has only a few counts. The rearrangement uses TRBV7-8 and TRBJ2-1; D perhaps matches TRBD2 (6 bases). CDR1 and CDR2 (germline): SGHVS, FQNEAQ. This CDR3 is built from 15 residues. The V end was cut by 3 bases, the J end by 2 bases, with 11 bases between. CDR3 sequence: CASSFGTYTYNEQFF. The DNA of the CDR3 is TGTGCCAGCAGCTTCGGGACTTACACCTACAATGAGCAGTTCTTC. Full variable domain (outside the CDR3, taken from reference TRBV7-8 and TRBJ2-1): GAGVSQSPRYKVAKRGQDVALRCDPISGHVSLFWYQQALGQGPEFLTYFQNEAQLDKSGLPSDRFFAERPEGSVSTLKIQRTQQEDSAVYLCASSFGTYTYNEQFFGPGTRLTVL.

The chain joins TRBV4-1 to TRBJ1-2, with TRBD1 matching 7 bases. Germline V gene sequence: CDR1 MGHRA, CDR2 YSYEKL. Unmatched junction bases numbered 3, after V lost 5 bases and J lost 6 bases. The CDR3 consists of 12 residues. In nucleotides, the CDR3 is TGCGCCAGCAGCGAACAGGGGCATGGCTACACCTTC. This sequence encodes CASSEQGHGYTF.

This clonotype was seen more than once but under ten times. The gene calls are TRBV7-2 and TRBJ2-5, with TRBD1 matching 8 bases. The CDR3 is made up of 12 amino acids. V shed 6 bases and J 5 bases; nucleotides not matched to a gene: 2. Per germline, CDR1 SGHTA and CDR2 FQGNSA. CDR3 loop: CASRRTGETQYF. CDR3 nucleotides: TGTGCCAGCAGGCGGACAGGGGAGACCCAGTACTTC. The full variable domain, with the rest looked up from reference TRBV7-2 and TRBJ2-5, is GAGVSQSPSNKVTEKGKDVELRCDPISGHTALYWYRQSLGQGLEFLIYFQGNSAPDKSGLPSDRFSAERTGGSVSTLTIQRTQQEDSAVYLCASRRTGETQYFGPGTRLLVL.

This clonotype was seen many times. This rearrangement joins TRBV27 to TRBJ2-1, with a possible D match to TRBD2 (6 bases). The CDR3 covers 16 residues. Trimming took off 2 bases at V and 0 bases at J, with 11 bases between the two ends. CDR1 MNHEY and CDR2 SMNVEV come from the germline V gene (reference sequence). CDR3 amino acids: CASSLRGSNSYNEQFF. CDR3 coding DNA: TGTGCCAGCAGTTTACGGGGGTCAAACTCCTACAATGAGCAGTTCTTC.

The V and J genes are TRBV5-5 and TRBJ1-5; a possible D gene is TRBD1 (6 bases). The germline CDR1 and CDR2 sequences are SGHKS and YYEKEE (reference sequence). Trimming shortened V by 0 bases and J by 4 bases, and 14 bases separated the two germline ends. The CDR3 runs 16 residues. CDR3 protein: CASSLVGGTPNQPQHF. The CDR3 DNA reads as TGTGCCAGCAGCTTGGTAGGGGGAACCCCAAATCAGCCCCAGCATTTT. Together with reference TRBV5-5 and TRBJ1-5, the CDR3 gives the full variable domain: DAGVTQSPTHLIKTRGQQVTLRCSPISGHKSVSWYQQVLGQGPQFIFQYYEKEERGRGNFPDRFSARQFPNYSSELNVNALLLGDSALYLCASSLVGGTPNQPQHFGDGTRLSIL.

This clonotype was detected many times. This rearrangement joins TRBV6-1 to TRBJ2-7; 12 nucleotides match TRBD2. The CDR3 length is 15 residues. V shed 5 bases, J shed 4 bases, and the junction held 6 bases outside the gene matches. In germline, CDR1 is MNHNS, CDR2 SASEGT. The CDR3 here is CASSQPGTSGYEQYF. DNA for the CDR3: TGTGCCAGCAGTCAGCCCGGGACTAGCGGGTACGAGCAGTACTTC.